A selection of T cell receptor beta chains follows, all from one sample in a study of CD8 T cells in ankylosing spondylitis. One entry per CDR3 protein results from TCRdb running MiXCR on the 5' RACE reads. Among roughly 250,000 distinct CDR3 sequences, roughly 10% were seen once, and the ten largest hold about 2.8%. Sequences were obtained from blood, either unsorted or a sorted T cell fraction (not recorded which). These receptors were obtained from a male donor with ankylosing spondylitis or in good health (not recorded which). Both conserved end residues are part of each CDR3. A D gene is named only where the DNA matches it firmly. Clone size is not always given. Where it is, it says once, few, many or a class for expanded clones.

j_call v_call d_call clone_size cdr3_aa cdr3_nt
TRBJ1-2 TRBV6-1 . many CASRSLGQPPNYGYTF TGTGCCAGCAGGTCTTTAGGACAGCCGCCTAACTATGGCTACACCTTC
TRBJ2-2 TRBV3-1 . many CASSQGYTGELFF TGTGCCAGCAGCCAGGGCTATACCGGGGAGCTGTTTTTT
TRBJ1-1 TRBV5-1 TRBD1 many CASRRGQGLGTEAFF TGCGCCAGCAGACGCGGACAGGGCCTGGGCACTGAAGCTTTCTTT
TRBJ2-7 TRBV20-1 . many CSARQGVSYEQYF TGCAGTGCTAGGCAAGGGGTCTCCTACGAGCAGTACTTC
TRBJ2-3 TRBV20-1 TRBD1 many CSAQKGTGGTDTQYF TGCAGTGCCCAGAAGGGGACAGGGGGCACAGATACGCAGTATTTT
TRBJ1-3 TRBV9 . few CASSVVPGAGNTIYF TGTGCCAGCAGCGTAGTCCCAGGGGCTGGAAACACCATATATTTT
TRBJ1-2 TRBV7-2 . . CASSLVLEGYSYTF TGTGCCAGCAGCTTAGTATTGGAAGGGTACAGCTACACCTTC
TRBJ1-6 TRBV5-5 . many CASSLAQGYWNSPLHF TGTGCCAGCAGCTTGGCGCAGGGATATTGGAATTCACCCCTCCACTTT
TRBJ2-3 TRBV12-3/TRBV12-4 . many CASSLRQTVLSTDTQYF TGTGCCAGCAGTTTACGGCAGACAGTTCTGAGCACAGATACGCAGTATTTT
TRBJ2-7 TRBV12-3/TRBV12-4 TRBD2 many CASSFHLGLAGNEQYF TGTGCCAGCAGTTTTCATCTGGGACTAGCGGGGAACGAGCAGTACTTC
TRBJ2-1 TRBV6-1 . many CASSEALGWDEQFF TGTGCCAGCAGTGAAGCCCTGGGCTGGGATGAGCAGTTCTTC
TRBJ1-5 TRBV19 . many CASSSITQPQHF TGTGCCAGTAGTTCGATTACTCAGCCCCAGCATTTT
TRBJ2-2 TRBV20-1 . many CSAKRNTGELFF TGCAGTGCTAAGAGGAACACCGGGGAGCTGTTTTTT
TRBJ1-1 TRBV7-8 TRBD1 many CASSRRDRVMNTEAFF TGTGCCAGCAGCCGCCGGGACAGGGTAATGAACACTGAAGCTTTCTTT
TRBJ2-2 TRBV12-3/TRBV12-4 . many CASSLMIAGELFF TGTGCCAGCAGTTTGATGATCGCCGGGGAGCTGTTTTTT
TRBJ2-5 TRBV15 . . CATSRGQQETQYF TGTGCCACCAGCAGAGGACAGCAAGAGACCCAGTACTTC
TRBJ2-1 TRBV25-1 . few CASRSWDEQFF TGTGCCAGCAGATCTTGGGATGAGCAGTTCTTC
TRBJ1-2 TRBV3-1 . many CASSRRDLGYTF TGTGCCAGCAGCCGTAGGGATCTCGGCTACACCTTC
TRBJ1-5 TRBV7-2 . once CASSLRVSDNQPQHF TGTGCCAGCAGCTTACGGGTGAGTGACAATCAGCCCCAGCATTTT
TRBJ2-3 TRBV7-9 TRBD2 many CASSLESGRATDTQYF TGTGCCAGCAGCCTAGAGAGCGGGAGGGCCACAGATACGCAGTATTTT
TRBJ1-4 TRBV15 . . CATSRGWAELFF TGTGCCACCAGCAGAGGATGGGCGGAACTGTTTTTT
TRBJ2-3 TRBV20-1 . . CSASPLQRVDTQYF TGCAGTGCCTCACCCCTCCAACGGGTAGATACGCAGTATTTT
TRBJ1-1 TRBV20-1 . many CSAPSAGVDTEAFF TGCAGTGCTCCGTCGGCAGGGGTGGACACTGAAGCTTTCTTT
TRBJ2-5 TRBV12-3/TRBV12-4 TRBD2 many CASSLGASGGEETQYF TGTGCCAGCAGTTTAGGGGCTAGCGGGGGGGAAGAGACCCAGTACTTC
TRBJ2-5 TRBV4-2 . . CASSQETEETQYF TGTGCCAGCAGCCAAGAGACGGAGGAGACCCAGTACTTC
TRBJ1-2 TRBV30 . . CAWRQYGYTF TGTGCCTGGAGACAGTATGGCTACACCTTC
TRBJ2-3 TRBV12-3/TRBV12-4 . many CASSFDGFEDTQYF TGTGCCAGCAGTTTCGACGGTTTTGAAGATACGCAGTATTTT
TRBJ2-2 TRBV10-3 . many CAISGESNTGELFF TGTGCCATCAGTGGTGAGAGCAACACCGGGGAGCTGTTTTTT
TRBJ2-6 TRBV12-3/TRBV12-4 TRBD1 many CASSPRTGTVSGANVLTF TGTGCCAGCAGTCCCCGGACAGGGACGGTCTCTGGGGCCAACGTCCTGACTTTC
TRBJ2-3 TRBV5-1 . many CASSLGGNTDTQYF TGCGCCAGCAGCTTAGGCGGCAACACAGATACGCAGTATTTT
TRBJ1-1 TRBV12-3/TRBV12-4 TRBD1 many CASRSGTGRTEAFF TGTGCCAGCCGTAGCGGGACAGGGAGGACTGAAGCTTTCTTT
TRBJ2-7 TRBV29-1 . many CSVVWTAYEQYF TGCAGCGTTGTCTGGACAGCCTACGAGCAGTACTTC
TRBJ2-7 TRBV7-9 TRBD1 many CASSKAADRGAYEQYF TGTGCCAGCAGCAAAGCCGCGGACAGGGGGGCCTACGAGCAGTACTTC